The sequence of this T cell receptor beta chain was determined in a study of T cell repertoires in cytomegalovirus infection (dated by TCRdb to between 2017 and 2020). A note on the overall study: Alongside well-studied HLA-B-restricted epitopes, the peptide stimulations were aimed at recently identified HLA-C-restricted CMV epitopes, whose presentation resists viral immunomodulation. Because public TCR beta signatures pointed to carriage of CMV infection together with the matching HLA type, the HLA type of each donor mattered for the analysis.

This clonotype was counted only a few times. Its recognized antigen is unknown. No much larger clone exists at a distance of one base, and base qualities are not known. Sample treatment or condition, as interpreted from the label and publication: in vitro stimulation with specific CMV peptide epitopes to enrich CMV-specific T cells. Broad study findings and their caveats: Carriers of CMV infection plus the relevant HLA type were discriminated by the cumulative frequency of public TCR beta family members in the study cohort and in an independent roughly 350-donor cohort. The ex vivo response was dominated by HLA-C-restricted CMV-specific TCR beta clonotypes, and the single most frequent clonotype in two of eight donors was supplied by these HLA-C-restricted clonotypes.

The data were produced on an Illumina HiSeq 1500. Through fastp at Q25 and MiXCR, TCRdb rebuilt clones from the public reads, retaining in-frame beta chains. Entries that share a CDR3 protein sequence are merged under the most common genes and DNA. The sample table shows about 310,000 distinct CDR3 sequences, and just under 25% are seen once. The biggest ten clones account for about an eighth of the sample. From a lookup of the germline V gene, CDR1 and CDR2 are MDHEN and SYDVKM. V ends up 5 bases short and J 10 bases short, with an unmatched junction base count of 9. Inclusive of the bounding cysteine and phenylalanine, the CDR3 is 15 residues long. The entry retains the CDR3 DNA only, 45 bases that are in frame from base 1.

In this chain, TRBV28 is recombined with TRBJ1-6; 9 middle bases align to TRBD1. The sample was cultured PBMCs, taken from culture after CMV antigen stimulation. The TCR was taken from a human donor in good health (CMV status not recorded). Some clones in this sample may be carry-over from other donors' samples. The DNA sequence reads TGTGCCAGCAGTCCTCCAATGGGACAGGGATCACCCCTCCACTTT. Its translation is CASSPPMGQGSPLHF. Extended through the reference TRBV28 and TRBJ1-6 proteins, this CDR3 yields the full variable domain: DVKVTQSSRYLVKRTGEKVFLECVQDMDHENMFWYRQDPGLGLRLIYFSYDVKMKEKGDIPEGYSVSREKKERFSLILESASTNQTSMYLCASSPPMGQGSPLHFGNGTRLTVT.